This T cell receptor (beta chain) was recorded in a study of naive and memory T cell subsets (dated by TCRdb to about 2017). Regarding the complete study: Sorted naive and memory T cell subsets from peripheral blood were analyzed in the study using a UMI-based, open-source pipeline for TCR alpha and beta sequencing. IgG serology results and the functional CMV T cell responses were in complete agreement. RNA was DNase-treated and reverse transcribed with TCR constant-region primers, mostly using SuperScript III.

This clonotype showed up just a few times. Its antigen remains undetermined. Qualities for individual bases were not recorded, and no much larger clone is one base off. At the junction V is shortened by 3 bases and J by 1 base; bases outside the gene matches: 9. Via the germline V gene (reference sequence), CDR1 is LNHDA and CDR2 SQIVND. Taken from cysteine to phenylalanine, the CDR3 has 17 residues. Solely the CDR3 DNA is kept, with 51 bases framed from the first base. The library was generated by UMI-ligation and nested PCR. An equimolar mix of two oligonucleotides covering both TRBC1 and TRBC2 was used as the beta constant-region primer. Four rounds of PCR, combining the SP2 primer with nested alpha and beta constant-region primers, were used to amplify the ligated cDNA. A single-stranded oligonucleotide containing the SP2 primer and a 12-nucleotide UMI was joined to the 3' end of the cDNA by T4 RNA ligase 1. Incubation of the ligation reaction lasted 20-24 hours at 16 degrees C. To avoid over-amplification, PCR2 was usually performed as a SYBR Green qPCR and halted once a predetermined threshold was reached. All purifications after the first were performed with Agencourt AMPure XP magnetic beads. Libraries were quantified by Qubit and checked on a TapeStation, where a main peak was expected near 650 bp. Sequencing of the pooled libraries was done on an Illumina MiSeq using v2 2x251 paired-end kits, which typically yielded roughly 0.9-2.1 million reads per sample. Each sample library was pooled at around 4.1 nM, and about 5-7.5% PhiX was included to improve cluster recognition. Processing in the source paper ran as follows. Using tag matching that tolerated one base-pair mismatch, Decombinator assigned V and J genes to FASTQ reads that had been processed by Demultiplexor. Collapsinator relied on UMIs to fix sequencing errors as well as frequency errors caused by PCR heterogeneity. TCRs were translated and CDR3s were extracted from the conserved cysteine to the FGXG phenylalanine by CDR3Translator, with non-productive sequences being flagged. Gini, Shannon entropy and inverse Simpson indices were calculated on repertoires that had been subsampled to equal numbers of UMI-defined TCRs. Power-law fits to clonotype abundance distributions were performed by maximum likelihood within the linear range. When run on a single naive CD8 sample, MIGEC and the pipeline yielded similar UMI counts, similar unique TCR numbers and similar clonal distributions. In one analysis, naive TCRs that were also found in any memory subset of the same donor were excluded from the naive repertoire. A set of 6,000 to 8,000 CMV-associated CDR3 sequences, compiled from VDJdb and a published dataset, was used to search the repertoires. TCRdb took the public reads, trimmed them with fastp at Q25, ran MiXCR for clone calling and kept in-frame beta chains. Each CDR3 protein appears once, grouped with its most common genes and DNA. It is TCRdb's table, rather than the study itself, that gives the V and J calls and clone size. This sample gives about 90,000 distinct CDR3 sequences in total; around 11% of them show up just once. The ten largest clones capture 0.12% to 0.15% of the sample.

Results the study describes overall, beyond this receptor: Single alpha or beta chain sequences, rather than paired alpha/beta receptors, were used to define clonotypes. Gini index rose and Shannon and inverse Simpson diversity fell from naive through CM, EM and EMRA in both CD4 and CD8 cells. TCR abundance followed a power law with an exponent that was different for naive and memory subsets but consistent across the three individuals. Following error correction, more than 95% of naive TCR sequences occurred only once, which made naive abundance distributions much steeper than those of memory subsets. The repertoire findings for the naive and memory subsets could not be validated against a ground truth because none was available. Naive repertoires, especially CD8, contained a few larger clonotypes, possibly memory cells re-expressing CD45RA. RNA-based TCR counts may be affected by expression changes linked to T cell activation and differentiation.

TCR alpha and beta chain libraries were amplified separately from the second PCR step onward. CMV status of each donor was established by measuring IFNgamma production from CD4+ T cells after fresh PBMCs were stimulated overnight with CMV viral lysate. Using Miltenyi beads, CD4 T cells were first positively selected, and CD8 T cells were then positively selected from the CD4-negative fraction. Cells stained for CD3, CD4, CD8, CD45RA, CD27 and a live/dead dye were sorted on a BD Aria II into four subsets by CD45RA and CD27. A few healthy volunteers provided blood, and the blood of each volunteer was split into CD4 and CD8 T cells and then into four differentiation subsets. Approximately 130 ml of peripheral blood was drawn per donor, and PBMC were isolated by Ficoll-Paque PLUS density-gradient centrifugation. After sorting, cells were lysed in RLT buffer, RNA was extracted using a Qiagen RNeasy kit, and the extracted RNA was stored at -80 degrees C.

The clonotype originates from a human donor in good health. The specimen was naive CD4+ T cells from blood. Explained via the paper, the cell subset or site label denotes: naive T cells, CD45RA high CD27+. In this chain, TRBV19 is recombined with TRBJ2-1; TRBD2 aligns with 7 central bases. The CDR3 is CASSIIGGRGSYNEQFF. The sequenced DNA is TGTGCCAGTAGTATCATTGGAGGGCGGGGGTCCTACAATGAGCAGTTCTTC.